The 20 T cell receptor beta chains below all came from one sample that was sequenced in a study of CD8 T cells in ankylosing spondylitis. Broader study findings: Among TCR beta sequences, a motif of eight highly homologous variants appeared characteristic of ankylosing spondylitis blood.

No cognate antigen is known for these TCRs. TCRdb fed the 5' RACE reads into MiXCR, producing one record per CDR3 protein. Found here are 100,000 to 150,000 distinct CDR3 sequences, roughly 18% of them singletons; the top ten hold 30% to 35%. Sequencing used blood, either unsorted or a sorted T cell fraction (not recorded which). These receptors were taken from a male donor with ankylosing spondylitis.

V gene TRBV6-2 or TRBV6-3 combines with J gene TRBJ2-7, with TRBD1 identical over 9 bases. Germline V gene lookup returns CDR1 MNHEY and CDR2 SVGEGT. This CDR3 region has 14 residues. Trimming removed 11 bases from V and 5 bases from J; junction bases left unmatched: 13. The CDR3 sequence is CAGAPRDRVNEQYF. The CDR3 nucleotides read TGTGCCGGAGCCCCTCGGGACAGGGTAAACGAGCAGTACTTC.

The CDR3 region has the DNA TGCGCCAGCAGCTTGGCGGGGGACTATCGTGAGGAGCAGTACTTC. This gives the protein CASSLAGDYREEQYF. The chain is built from TRBV5-1 and TRBJ2-7, with TRBD2 matching over 7 bases. Germline loops: CDR1 SGHRS, CDR2 YFSETQ. CDR3 length: 15 amino acids. V was pared by 0 bases and J by 7 bases, with 10 bases of the junction left unmatched.

The chain uses TRBV11-1 and TRBJ2-7, with a tentative D call TRBD1 (5 bases). This CDR3 is 14 amino acids long. V lost 5 bases and J lost 2, with 13 bases in between. Germline V CDR1 and CDR2: SGHAT, FQDESV (reference sequence). The CDR3 protein is CASSHTGIPYEQYF. The DNA of the CDR3 is TGTGCCAGCAGCCACACAGGAATCCCCTACGAGCAGTACTTC.

This clonotype was seen a few times. V usage is TRBV7-9 and J usage is TRBJ2-7; D possibly corresponds to TRBD2 (7 bases). The ends were cut back, 0 bases at V and 7 bases at J, with 16 bases in the middle. From germline, CDR1 is SEHNR and CDR2 FQNEAQ (reference sequence). The CDR3 has 15 amino acids. In DNA, the CDR3 is TGTGCCAGCAGCTTAGCGCTGGGGGGGCGGATGGAGCAGTACTTC. Translated: CASSLALGGRMEQYF.

This chain joins TRBV28 and TRBJ1-6; D is uncertain. V dropped 3 bases and J dropped 7 bases, with 10 bases sitting between them. Germline CDR1 reads MDHEN; CDR2 reads SYDVKM. The CDR3 length is 14 residues. Written as DNA, the CDR3 is TGTGCCAGCAGTTTCCCTCGTCTGAATTCACCCCTCCACTTT. It encodes CASSFPRLNSPLHF.

V gene TRBV5-1 combines with J gene TRBJ2-1, with 8 nucleotides matching TRBD2. The CDR3 length is 17 residues. Germline lookup yields CDR1 SGHRS and CDR2 YFSETQ. The V gene end was trimmed by 0 bases and the J gene end by 5 bases; junction bases not matched to a gene: 10. The DNA of the CDR3 is TGCGCCAGCAGCTTGGCCCCCAGAAGCGGGAGCGACAATGAGCAGTTCTTC. This translates into CASSLAPRSGSDNEQFF.

The chain carries TRBV27 and TRBJ1-2, with D uncertain. This CDR3 region has 15 residues. The germline V gene encodes CDR1 MNHEY and CDR2 SMNVEV (reference sequence). Trimming pared 8 bases from V and 1 base from J, leaving 17 bases between. The CDR3, as DNA: TGTGCCAGCCATCCTAAAGGGTTAAGTAACTATGGCTACACCTTC. As protein: CASHPKGLSNYGYTF.

This clonotype has a handful of counts. J is TRBJ2-1 and V is TRBV20-1; no firm D call. This CDR3 is built from 9 residues. Deletions cut 3 bases from V and 8 bases from J, with 2 bases between. The germline V gene encodes CDR1 DFQATT and CDR2 SNEGSKA (reference sequence). The CDR3 DNA sequence: TGCAGTGCTAGTTATGAGCAGTTCTTC. Its translation is CSASYEQFF.

The J gene is TRBJ2-3, the V gene TRBV12-3 or TRBV12-4; no clear D. This CDR3 contains 13 residues. V gave up 5 bases and J gave up 10 bases, with 16 bases separating them. CDR3 region: CASSPLIREAQYF. As DNA, the CDR3 is TGTGCCAGCAGTCCTCTTATCCGAGAGGCGCAGTATTTT.

The chain joins TRBV9 to TRBJ1-2; 7 positions match TRBD1. The CDR3 runs 14 residues. The trim removed 0 bases at V and 4 bases at J, leaving 3 bases unmatched. Germline CDR1 and CDR2: SGDLS and YYNGEE. The CDR3 reads CASSVEGTAYGYTF. In nucleotides, the CDR3 is TGTGCCAGCAGCGTAGAGGGGACAGCCTATGGCTACACCTTC. Combining the CDR3 with reference TRBV9 and TRBJ1-2 gives the whole variable domain DSGVTQTPKHLITATGQRVTLRCSPRSGDLSVYWYQQSLDQGLQFLIQYYNGEERAKGNILERFSAQQFPDLHSELNLSSLELGDSALYFCASSVEGTAYGYTFGSGTRLTVV.

This sequence joins TRBV4-2 and TRBJ1-2; D is unclear. The CDR3 runs 13 residues. The V gene's germline CDR1 is LGHNA and CDR2 YNFKEQ. The V end lost 4 bases, the J end lost 7 bases, and 13 bases lay between the germline ends. The CDR3 DNA sequence: TGTGCCAGCAGCCCCGGTCGTCGGGGTGGCTACACCTTC. Protein sequence: CASSPGRRGGYTF.

CDR3 coding DNA: TGCGCCAGCAGCCCCAGGACTAGCGGGAGTTCGGGGTCCTACAATGAGCAGTTCTTC. Protein sequence: CASSPRTSGSSGSYNEQFF. The V gene is TRBV5-1, the J gene TRBJ2-1; 13 nucleotides line up with TRBD2. The V segment lost 4 bases and the J segment 1 base; nucleotides outside the gene matches: 11. Germline CDR1 and CDR2: SGHRS and YFSETQ. This CDR3 has 19 amino acids.

This clonotype was observed at least ten times. The chain couples TRBV29-1 to TRBJ1-3; D gene uncertain. V was clipped by 3 bases and J by 2 bases, with 11 bases between them. CDR3 length equals 14 residues. The germline V gene has CDR1 SQVTM and CDR2 ANQGSEA. CDR3 DNA: TGCAGCGTTGACCCCCCTGATCCTGGAAACACCATATATTTT. This encodes CSVDPPDPGNTIYF.

V gene TRBV9 combines with J gene TRBJ1-2; tentative D call: TRBD1 (5 bases). There are 13 residues in the CDR3. Germline CDR1 is SGDLS and CDR2 is YYNGEE. V gave up 3 bases and J gave up 8 bases, with 14 bases separating them. CDR3 sequence (DNA): TGTGCCAGCAGCGAGGGACCGGGGGTCGGCTACACCTTC. Protein sequence: CASSEGPGVGYTF.

The chain links TRBV29-1 to TRBJ2-5; D may be TRBD1 or TRBD2 (5 bases each). Deletions cut 3 bases from V and 1 base from J, with 15 bases between. Germline V gives CDR1 SQVTM, CDR2 ANQGSEA. CDR3 length: 15 residues. CDR3 in DNA: TGCAGCGTTGAGAGGGGACGACTGAGCCAAGAGACCCAGTACTTC. This translates into CSVERGRLSQETQYF.

The J gene is TRBJ2-7, the V gene TRBV7-8; 7 nucleotides align to TRBD2. CDR3 length equals 15 residues. Germline CDR1 is SGHVS and CDR2 is FQNEAQ. J gave up 0 bases and V 2 bases, and 4 bases lay outside the gene matches. Written as DNA, the CDR3 is TGTGCCAGCAGCTTAATGGGCGGGGGCTCCTACGAGCAGTACTTC. Protein sequence: CASSLMGGGSYEQYF.

The chain links TRBV7-9 to TRBJ2-2; the D gene is possibly TRBD2 (6 bases). The germline V and J ends were trimmed by 5 bases and 7 bases, with 23 bases remaining between them. The CDR3 runs 17 residues. CDR1 SEHNR and CDR2 FQNEAQ come from the germline V gene (reference sequence). The DNA for the CDR3 is TGTGCCAGCAGCGAAAACCCCGGGACTCGTTCAGGCGGGGAGCTGTTTTTT. Its protein product is CASSENPGTRSGGELFF.

The rearrangement links TRBV28 to TRBJ2-2; unclear D gene. The V end lost 2 bases, the J end lost 7 bases, and 8 bases lay between the germline ends. The germline V gene encodes CDR1 MDHEN and CDR2 SYDVKM. This CDR3 comprises 13 residues. The CDR3: CASSLDMGGELFF. The CDR3 bases are TGTGCCAGCAGTTTAGATATGGGCGGGGAGCTGTTTTTT.

This clonotype was recorded at least ten times. The chain couples TRBV27 to TRBJ2-3; no reliable D call. Deletions cut 4 bases from V and 4 bases from J, with 6 bases between. From germline, CDR1 is MNHEY and CDR2 SMNVEV (reference sequence). This CDR3 comprises 12 residues. In DNA, the CDR3 is TGTGCCAGCAGTTCCGGCTCAGATACGCAGTATTTT. Its protein is CASSSGSDTQYF.

The gene calls are TRBV27 and TRBJ1-5, with D possibly matching TRBD1 (5 bases). V was clipped by 4 bases and J by 5 bases, with 12 bases between them. This CDR3 is built from 14 residues. Germline loops: CDR1 MNHEY, CDR2 SMNVEV (reference sequence). The CDR3 DNA reads as TGTGCCAGCAGTTGGGGACTGACCGATCAGCCCCAGCATTTT. Translating gives CASSWGLTDQPQHF.